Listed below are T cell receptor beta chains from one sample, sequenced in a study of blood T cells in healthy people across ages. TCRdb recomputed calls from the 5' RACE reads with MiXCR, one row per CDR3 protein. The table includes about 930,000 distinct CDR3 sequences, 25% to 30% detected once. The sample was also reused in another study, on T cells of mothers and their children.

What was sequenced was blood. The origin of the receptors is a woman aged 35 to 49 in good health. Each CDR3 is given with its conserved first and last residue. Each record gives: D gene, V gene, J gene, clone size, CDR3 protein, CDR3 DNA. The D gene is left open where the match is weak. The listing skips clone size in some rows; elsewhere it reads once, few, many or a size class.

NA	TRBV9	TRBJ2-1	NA	CASSPGLRSYNEQFF	TGTGCCAGCAGCCCAGGACTCCGCTCCTACAATGAGCAGTTCTTC
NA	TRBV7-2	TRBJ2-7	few	CASSLRWTAAHEQYF	TGTGCCAGCAGCCTACGATGGACAGCCGCCCACGAGCAGTACTTC
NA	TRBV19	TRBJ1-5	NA	CASSIAWTNGNQPQHF	TGTGCCAGTAGTATAGCATGGACAAATGGCAATCAGCCCCAGCATTTT
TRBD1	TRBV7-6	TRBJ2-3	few	CASSLNRGRSDTQYF	TGTGCCAGCAGCTTAAACAGGGGGCGGTCGGATACGCAGTATTTT
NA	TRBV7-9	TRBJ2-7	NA	CASSLERIVCPSYEQYF	TGTGCCAGCAGCTTAGAAAGAATAGTATGCCCATCCTACGAGCAGTACTTC
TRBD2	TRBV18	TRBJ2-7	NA	CASSPQGLAWEQYF	TGTGCCAGCTCACCACAGGGACTAGCCTGGGAGCAGTACTTC
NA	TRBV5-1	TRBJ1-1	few	CASSFLARGLNTEAFF	TGCGCCAGCAGCTTTCTAGCCAGGGGTTTGAACACTGAAGCTTTCTTT
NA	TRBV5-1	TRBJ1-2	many	CASTVQGDGYTF	TGCGCCAGCACCGTCCAGGGAGACGGCTACACCTTC
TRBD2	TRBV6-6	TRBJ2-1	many	CASSYPGGNEQFF	TGTGCCAGCAGTTACCCGGGGGGAAATGAGCAGTTCTTC
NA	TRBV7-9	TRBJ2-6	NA	CASSQTEGVNVLTF	TGTGCCAGCAGCCAGACAGAAGGGGTCAACGTCCTGACTTTC
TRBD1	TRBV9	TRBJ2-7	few	CASSVAGQGLYEQYF	TGTGCCAGCAGCGTAGCGGGACAGGGTTTATACGAGCAGTACTTC
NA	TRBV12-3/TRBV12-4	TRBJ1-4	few	CASSLTQGIGEKLFF	TGTGCCAGCAGTTTAACGCAGGGGATAGGAGAAAAACTGTTTTTT
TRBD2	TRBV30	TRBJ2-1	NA	CAWSVRAGDGYELNEQFF	TGTGCCTGGAGTGTACGTGCGGGGGACGGGTACGAGCTCAATGAGCAGTTCTTC
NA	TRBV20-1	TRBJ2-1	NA	CSAILQGRELFF	TGCAGTGCTATACTACAGGGTCGTGAGCTGTTCTTC
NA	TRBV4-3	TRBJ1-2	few	CASSQSVGGTYGYTF	TGCGCCAGCAGCCAATCCGTGGGGGGGACCTATGGCTACACCTTC
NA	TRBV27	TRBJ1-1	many	CASSFDTPMNTEAFF	TGTGCCAGCAGTTTCGATACACCCATGAACACTGAAGCTTTCTTT
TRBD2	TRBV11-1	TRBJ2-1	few	CASSLEQRGGRNEQFF	TGTGCCAGCAGCTTAGAACAGCGGGGGGGTCGCAATGAGCAGTTCTTC
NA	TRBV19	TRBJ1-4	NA	CASTSNSATNEKLFF	TGTGCCAGTACCTCAAATAGCGCAACTAATGAAAAACTGTTTTTT
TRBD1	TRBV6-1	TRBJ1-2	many	CASTGTGRYYGYTF	TGTGCCAGCACCGGGACAGGGCGATACTATGGCTACACCTTC
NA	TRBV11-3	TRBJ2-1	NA	CASSLKGGRGYNEQFF	TGTGCCAGCAGCTTAAAGGGCGGACGGGGGTACAATGAGCAGTTCTTC
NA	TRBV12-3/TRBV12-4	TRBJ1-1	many	CASSYGLNTEAFF	TGTGCCAGCTCTTACGGCCTGAACACTGAAGCTTTCTTT
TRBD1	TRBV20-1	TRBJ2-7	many	CSARGAGTDSYEQYF	TGCAGTGCTAGAGGTGCTGGGACAGACTCCTACGAGCAGTACTTC
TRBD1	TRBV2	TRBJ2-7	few	CASRETGGSYYEQYF	TGTGCCAGCAGGGAGACAGGGGGCTCCTACTACGAGCAGTACTTC
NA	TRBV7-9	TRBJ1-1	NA	CASSSLGPNTEAFF	TGTGCCAGCAGCTCCCTGGGGCCGAACACTGAAGCTTTCTTT
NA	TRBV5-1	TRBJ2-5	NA	CASSFGQPRIQETQYF	TGCGCCAGCAGCTTCGGACAGCCCAGGATCCAAGAGACCCAGTACTTC
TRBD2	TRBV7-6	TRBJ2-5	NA	CASSPVLAGGAEETQYF	TGTGCCAGCAGCCCCGTCTTGGCGGGGGGGGCAGAAGAGACCCAGTACTTC
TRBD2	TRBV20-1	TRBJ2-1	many	CSARDGTSGGRGEQFF	TGCAGTGCTAGAGATGGGACTAGCGGGGGACGGGGTGAGCAGTTCTTC